The sequence of this TCR beta chain was determined in a study of T cell responses to AZD1222 COVID-19 vaccine. Study overall: Researchers grouped second doses given at about 4 or about 12 weeks into one pool.

Sequenced by immunoSEQ multiplex PCR; TCRdb stores in-frame clones only, minus some. The profile shows about 150,000 clones, around nine tenths of them singletons. The CDR3 has 15 amino acids. The germline CDR1 and CDR2 sequences are MNHNS and SASEGT. Germline trimming cut 2 bases from V and 5 bases from J; bases unmatched to any gene: 5. This chain uses TRBV6-1 with TRBJ1-4; 7 nucleotides line up with TRBD1. The receptor was derived from an adult in good health. The specimen was peripheral blood, collected on day 0 of AZD1222 vaccination. The CDR3 bases are TGTGCCAGCAGTGAATGGGGACAGTCCAATGAAAAACTGTTTTTT. Encoded protein: CASSEWGQSNEKLFF.